The clone carrying this T cell receptor (beta chain) occurred many times. The germline V gene has CDR1 SGHVS and CDR2 FNYEAQ. The CDR3 is 14 amino acids. V shed 3 bases and J 3 bases; nucleotides not matched to a gene: 1. This record belongs to a study of T-cell memory formation after mild COVID-19. TCRdb independently ran MiXCR on the 5' RACE reads; one entry per CDR3 protein. The sample holds hundreds of thousands of distinct CDR3 sequences; around a sixth are singletons and the top ten take about 20%. The clonotype comes from a man aged 18 to 30 who had mild COVID-19 (a few samples of this study predate the infection). Cell type and time point are not known. The chain combines TRBV7-6 with TRBJ2-3, with 9 bases matching TRBD2. The sample consisted of PBMCs or a T cell subset sorted from them (not recorded which). The CDR3 loop reads CASSLRGGTDTQYF. The DNA of the CDR3 is TGTGCCAGCAGCTTGCGGGGGGGGACAGATACGCAGTATTTT.